This T cell receptor (beta chain) was found in a study of PD-1 blockade in classical Hodgkin lymphoma. Each and every patient relapsed after autologous stem cell transplantation, and patients got differing brentuximab vedotin exposure. Some clones are missing from TCRdb's copy, which holds only in-frame ones; the method was immunoSEQ multiplex PCR. Among over 13,000 clones listed, roughly 78% were seen once. Germline CDR1 and CDR2: SGHKS and YYEKEE (reference sequence). Trimming removed 6 bases from V and 0 bases from J, with 13 bases in between. The CDR3 spans 15 residues. Overall study findings and caveats: Repertoire differences have undefined causes, possibly disease activity or prior therapy.

There are a few counts of this clone. Its antigen is currently unknown. The input for sequencing was peripheral blood mononuclear cells (PBMCs), taken before the second cycle of nivolumab. The TCR originated in a human donor with classical Hodgkin lymphoma. This chain connects TRBV5-5 to TRBJ1-3; D call uncertain. This CDR3 is CASTPAPSSGNTIYF. The CDR3 DNA follows: TGTGCCAGCACCCCCGCTCCTAGCTCTGGAAACACCATATATTTT.